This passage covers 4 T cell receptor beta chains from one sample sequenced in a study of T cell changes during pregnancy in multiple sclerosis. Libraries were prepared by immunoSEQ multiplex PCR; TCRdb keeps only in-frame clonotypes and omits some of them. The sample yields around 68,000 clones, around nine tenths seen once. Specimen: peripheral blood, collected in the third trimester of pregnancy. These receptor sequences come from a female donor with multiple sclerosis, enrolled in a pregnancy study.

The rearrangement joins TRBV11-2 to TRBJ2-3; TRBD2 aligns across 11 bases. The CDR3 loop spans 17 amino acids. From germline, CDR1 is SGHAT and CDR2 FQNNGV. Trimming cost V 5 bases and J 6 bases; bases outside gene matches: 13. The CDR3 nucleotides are TGTGCCAGCAGCCACATGACTAGCGGGACCTTCGGGGATACGCAGTATTTT. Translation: CASSHMTSGTFGDTQYF.

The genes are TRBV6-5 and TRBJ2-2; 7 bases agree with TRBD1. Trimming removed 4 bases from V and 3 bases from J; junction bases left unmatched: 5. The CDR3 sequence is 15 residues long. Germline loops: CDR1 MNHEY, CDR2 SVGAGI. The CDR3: CASSFDRVDTGELFF. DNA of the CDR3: TGTGCCAGCAGTTTCGACAGGGTGGACACCGGGGAGCTGTTTTTT.

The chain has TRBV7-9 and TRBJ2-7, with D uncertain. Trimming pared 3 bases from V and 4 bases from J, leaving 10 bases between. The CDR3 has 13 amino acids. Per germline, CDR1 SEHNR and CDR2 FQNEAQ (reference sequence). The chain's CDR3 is CASSFNLRYEQYF. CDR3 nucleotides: TGTGCCAGCAGCTTCAACTTAAGATACGAGCAGTACTTC. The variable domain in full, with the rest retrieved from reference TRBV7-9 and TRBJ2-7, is DTGVSQNPRHKITKRGQNVTFRCDPISEHNRLYWYRQTLGQGPEFLTYFQNEAQLEKSRLLSDRFSAERPKGSFSTLEIQRTEQGDSAMYLCASSFNLRYEQYFGPGTRLTVT.

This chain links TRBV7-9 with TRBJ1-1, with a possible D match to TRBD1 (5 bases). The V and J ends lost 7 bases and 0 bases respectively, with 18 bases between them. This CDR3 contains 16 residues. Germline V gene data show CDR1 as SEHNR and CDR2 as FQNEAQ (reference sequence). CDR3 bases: TGTGCCAGCATCCGAAACTCAGGGACTTTGAACACTGAAGCTTTCTTT. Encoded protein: CASIRNSGTLNTEAFF.